This T cell receptor beta chain was found in a study of T-cell memory formation after mild COVID-19. Study-level background: TCR clusters were mostly donor specific. Whole-study findings and limits: Later expanders leaned CD4+, whereas day 15 to 85 contracting clones were balanced CD4/CD8.

The sample holds a few counts of this clonotype. What it recognizes is unknown. A 5'RACE reaction primed in the constant segment made cDNA libraries of TCR alpha and TCR beta, and these carried sample barcodes and UMIs. TCRdb re-derived calls from the 5' RACE reads in MiXCR, one entry per CDR3 protein. Among some 320,000 distinct CDR3 sequences, roughly 15% were seen once, and the ten largest hold about a fifth. This CDR3 spans 14 amino acids. The germline CDR1 and CDR2 sequences are SGHTA and FQGNSA. V lost 5 bases and J lost 2; bases outside the gene matches: 4. The V call is TRBV7-2, the J call TRBJ1-2, with 8 bases lining up with TRBD1. This clonotype originated in a man aged 18 to 30 who had mild COVID-19 (a few samples of this study predate the infection). Cell type and time point are not known. The sequenced sample consisted of PBMCs or a T cell subset sorted from them (not recorded which). CDR3 sequence: CASSPPGGNYGYTF. DNA for the CDR3: TGTGCCAGCAGCCCCCCAGGGGGCAACTATGGCTACACCTTC.